A selection of T cell receptor beta chains follows, all from one sample in a study of shared clonotypes between healthy human individuals. Clones were read by immunoSEQ multiplex PCR, and TCRdb kept only the in-frame ones, dropping some. In the table there are about 800,000 clones, 96% of which are singletons. Sequencing was carried out using naive CD8+ T cells sorted from blood. Receptors were obtained from a man aged 25-45 years in good health. Both conserved end residues are part of each CDR3. A D gene is named only where the DNA matches it firmly. Size is stated for part of the rows, as once, few or many counts, or as a class when the clone is expanded.

CDR3: CASSWTYNEQFF; DNA: TGTGCCAGCAGTTGGACTTACAATGAGCAGTTCTTC; J: TRBJ2-1; D: -; size: -; V: TRBV6-6
CDR3: CASSPEDPGYF; DNA: TGTGCCAGCTCCCCCGAGGACCCGGGGTACTTC; J: TRBJ2-5; D: -; size: -; V: TRBV18
CDR3: CASSIDGNTEAFF; DNA: TGTGCCAGTAGTATAGATGGGAACACTGAAGCTTTCTTT; J: TRBJ1-1; D: -; size: -; V: TRBV19
CDR3: CASSLGLAPNEQFF; DNA: TGTGCCAGCAGCTTGGGACTAGCGCCCAATGAGCAGTTCTTC; J: TRBJ2-1; D: TRBD2; size: once; V: TRBV7-9
CDR3: CASSGTSGNYEQYF; DNA: TGTGCCAGCAGCGGGACTAGCGGGAACTACGAGCAGTACTTC; J: TRBJ2-7; D: TRBD2; size: -; V: TRBV7-8
CDR3: CATGPGTGNEQFF; DNA: TGTGCCACCGGTCCGGGAACCGGTAATGAGCAGTTCTTC; J: TRBJ2-1; D: -; size: -; V: TRBV15
CDR3: CASSATGVTGELFF; DNA: TGTGCCAGCAGCGCAACAGGGGTCACCGGGGAGCTGTTTTTT; J: TRBJ2-2; D: TRBD1; size: -; V: TRBV6-5
CDR3: CASSLGPTWEQFF; DNA: TGTGCCAGCAGCTTAGGCCCCACCTGGGAGCAGTTCTTC; J: TRBJ2-1; D: -; size: -; V: TRBV11-2
CDR3: CSFLTGGKRYTEQETQYF; DNA: TGCAGCTTCTTGACGGGAGGAAAACGATACACCGAGCAAGAGACCCAGTACTTC; J: TRBJ2-5; D: TRBD2; size: -; V: TRBV29-1
CDR3: CASSLAQGGNQPQHF; DNA: TGTGCTAGCAGCTTAGCACAGGGGGGCAATCAGCCCCAGCATTTT; J: TRBJ1-5; D: TRBD1; size: once; V: TRBV7-7
CDR3: CASTALAGSTDTQYF; DNA: TGTGCCAGCACCGCCTTGGCGGGAAGCACAGATACGCAGTATTTT; J: TRBJ2-3; D: -; size: -; V: TRBV2
CDR3: CASSLPSSGPDNEQFF; DNA: TGTGCCAGCAGCCTACCGAGCAGCGGGCCCGACAATGAGCAGTTCTTC; J: TRBJ2-1; D: -; size: -; V: TRBV4-2
CDR3: CASSETYEQYF; DNA: TGTGCCAGCAGTGAGACTTACGAGCAGTACTTC; J: TRBJ2-7; D: -; size: -; V: TRBV25-1
CDR3: CASEVLAGVQYEQYF; DNA: TGTGCCAGCGAGGTCTTAGCGGGAGTACAGTACGAGCAGTACTTC; J: TRBJ2-7; D: TRBD2; size: -; V: TRBV19
CDR3: CASSQELAKDEQYF; DNA: TGCGCCAGCAGCCAAGAACTAGCCAAGGACGAGCAGTACTTC; J: TRBJ2-7; D: -; size: -; V: TRBV4-1
CDR3: CASSHGTTYNEQFF; DNA: TGCGCCAGCAGCCACGGGACTACATACAATGAGCAGTTCTTC; J: TRBJ2-1; D: TRBD2; size: -; V: TRBV4-3
CDR3: CASSPPFSRDYEQYF; DNA: TGTGCCAGCAGCCCCCCATTCTCCCGGGACTACGAGCAGTACTTC; J: TRBJ2-7; D: -; size: -; V: TRBV11-2
CDR3: CASSITSGAYEQYF; DNA: TGTGCCAGTAGCATAACTAGCGGAGCCTACGAGCAGTACTTC; J: TRBJ2-7; D: TRBD2; size: -; V: TRBV19
CDR3: CASSYPTSGRVSQYF; DNA: TGTGCCAGCAGCTACCCGACTAGCGGGAGGGTGTCGCAGTATTTT; J: TRBJ2-3; D: TRBD2; size: -; V: TRBV7-9
CDR3: CASRSSGRDEQYF; DNA: TGCGCCAGCAGATCTAGCGGGAGGGATGAGCAGTACTTC; J: TRBJ2-7; D: TRBD2; size: -; V: TRBV5-1
CDR3: CASSIGTAYGYTF; DNA: TGTGCCAGTAGTATAGGGACAGCTTATGGCTACACCTTC; J: TRBJ1-2; D: -; size: once; V: TRBV19
CDR3: CASSPTGGSSYNEQFF; DNA: TGTGCCAGCAGTCCTACCGGCGGGAGCTCCTACAATGAGCAGTTCTTC; J: TRBJ2-1; D: TRBD2; size: -; V: TRBV7-9
CDR3: CASSLSQRWAHEQYF; DNA: TGTGCCAGCAGCTTATCCCAAAGGTGGGCCCACGAGCAGTACTTC; J: TRBJ2-7; D: -; size: -; V: TRBV7-2
CDR3: CASSLGASGYGYEQYF; DNA: TGTGCCAGCAGTTTAGGCGCGAGCGGGTATGGCTACGAGCAGTACTTC; J: TRBJ2-7; D: -; size: once; V: TRBV28
CDR3: CASSLGTGGRDTQYF; DNA: TGTGCCAGCAGCTTAGGGACAGGGGGCAGAGATACGCAGTATTTT; J: TRBJ2-3; D: TRBD1; size: -; V: TRBV11-2
CDR3: CASSEDRGVSGANVLTF; DNA: TGTGCCAGCAGCGAGGACAGGGGAGTCTCTGGGGCCAACGTCCTGACTTTC; J: TRBJ2-6; D: TRBD1; size: once; V: TRBV9